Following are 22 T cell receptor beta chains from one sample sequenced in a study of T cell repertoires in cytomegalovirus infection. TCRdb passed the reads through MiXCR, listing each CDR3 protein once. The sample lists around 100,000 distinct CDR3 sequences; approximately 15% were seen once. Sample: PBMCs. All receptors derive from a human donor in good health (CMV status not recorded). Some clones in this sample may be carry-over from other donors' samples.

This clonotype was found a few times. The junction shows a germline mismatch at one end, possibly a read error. CDR3: CASRSRDLEVF. The DNA for the CDR3 is TGTGCCAGCAGATCCCGGGACCTAGAAGTCTTC. The rearrangement joins TRBV5-6 to TRBJ2-1; D tentatively fits TRBD1 or TRBD2 (5 bases each). Germline CDR1 reads SGHDT; CDR2 reads YYEEEE. This CDR3 contains 11 residues.

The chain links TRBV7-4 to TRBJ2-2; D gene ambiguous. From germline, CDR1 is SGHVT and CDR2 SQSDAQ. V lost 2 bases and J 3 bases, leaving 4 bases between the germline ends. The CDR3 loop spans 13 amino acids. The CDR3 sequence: CASSLRDTGELFF. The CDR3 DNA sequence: TGTGCCAGCAGCTTAAGAGACACCGGGGAGCTGTTTTTT.

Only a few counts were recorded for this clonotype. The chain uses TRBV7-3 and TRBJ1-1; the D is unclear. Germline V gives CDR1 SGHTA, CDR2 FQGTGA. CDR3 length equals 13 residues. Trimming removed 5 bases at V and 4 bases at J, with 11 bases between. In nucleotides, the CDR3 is TGTGCCAGCAGCGCTTGGGAGGGCACTGAAGCTTTCTTT. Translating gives CASSAWEGTEAFF.

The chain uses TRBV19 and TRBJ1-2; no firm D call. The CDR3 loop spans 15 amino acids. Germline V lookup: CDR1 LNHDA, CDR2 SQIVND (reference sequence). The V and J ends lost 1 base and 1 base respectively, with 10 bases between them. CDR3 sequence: CASSIAAGGNYGYTF. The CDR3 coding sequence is TGTGCCAGTAGTATAGCTGCCGGAGGTAACTATGGCTACACCTTC. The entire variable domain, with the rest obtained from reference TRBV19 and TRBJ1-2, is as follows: DGGITQSPKYLFRKEGQNVTLSCEQNLNHDAMYWYRQDPGQGLRLIYYSQIVNDFQKGDIAEGYSVSREKKESFPLTVTSAQKNPTAFYLCASSIAAGGNYGYTFGSGTRLTVV.

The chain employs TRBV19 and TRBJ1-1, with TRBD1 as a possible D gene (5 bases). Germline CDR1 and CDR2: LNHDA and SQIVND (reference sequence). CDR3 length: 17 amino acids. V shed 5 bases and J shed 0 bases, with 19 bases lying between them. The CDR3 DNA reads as TGTGCCAGTAGTCTCCCGGGACCCCGGATTATGAACACTGAAGCTTTCTTT. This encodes CASSLPGPRIMNTEAFF.

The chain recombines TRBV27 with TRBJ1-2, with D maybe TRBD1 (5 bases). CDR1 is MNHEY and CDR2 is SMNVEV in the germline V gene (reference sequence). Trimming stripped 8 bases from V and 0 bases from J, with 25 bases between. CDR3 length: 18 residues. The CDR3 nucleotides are TGTGCCAGCGCCCCGGGTCTTAGGGGAACTCAAGCTAACTATGGCTACACCTTC. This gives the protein CASAPGLRGTQANYGYTF.

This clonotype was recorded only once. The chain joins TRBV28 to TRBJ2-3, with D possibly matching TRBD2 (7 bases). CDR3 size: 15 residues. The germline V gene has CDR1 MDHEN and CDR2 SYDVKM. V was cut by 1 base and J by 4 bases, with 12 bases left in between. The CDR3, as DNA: TGTGCCAGCAGTTTATACCGGGGGGCGGCAGATACGCAGTATTTT. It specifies CASSLYRGAADTQYF.

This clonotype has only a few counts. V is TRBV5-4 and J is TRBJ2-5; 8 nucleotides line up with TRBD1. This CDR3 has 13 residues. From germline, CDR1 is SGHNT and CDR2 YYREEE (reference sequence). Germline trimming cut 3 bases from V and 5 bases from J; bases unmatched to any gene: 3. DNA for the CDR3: TGTGCCAGCAGCTCCAGGGGGCGTGAGACCCAGTACTTC. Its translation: CASSSRGRETQYF.

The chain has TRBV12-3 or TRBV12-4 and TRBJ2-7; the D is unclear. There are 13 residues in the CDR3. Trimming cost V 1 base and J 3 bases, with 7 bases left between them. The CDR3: CASSLGGLYEQYF. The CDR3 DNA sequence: TGTGCCAGCAGTTTAGGCGGCCTCTACGAGCAGTACTTC.

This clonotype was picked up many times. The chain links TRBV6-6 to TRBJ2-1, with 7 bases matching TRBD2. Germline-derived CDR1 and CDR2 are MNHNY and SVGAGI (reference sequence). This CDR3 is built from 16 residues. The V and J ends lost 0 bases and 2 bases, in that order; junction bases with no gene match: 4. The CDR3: CASSYSFGGAYNEQFF. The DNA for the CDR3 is TGTGCCAGCAGTTACTCGTTTGGGGGGGCCTACAATGAGCAGTTCTTC.

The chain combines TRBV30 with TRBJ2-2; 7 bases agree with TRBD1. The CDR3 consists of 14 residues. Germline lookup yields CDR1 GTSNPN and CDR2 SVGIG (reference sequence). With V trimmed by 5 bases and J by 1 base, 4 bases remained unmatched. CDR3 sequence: CAWVRQGNTGELFF. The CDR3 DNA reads TGTGCCTGGGTCCGACAGGGGAACACCGGGGAGCTGTTTTTT.

The DNA for the CDR3 is TGTGCCATCAGTGAGGCAAAAGGACAGTTTGCAACTAATGAAAAACTGTTTTTT. Residues: CAISEAKGQFATNEKLFF. The rearrangement uses TRBV10-3 and TRBJ1-4; a weak D match, TRBD1 (6 bases). V dropped 2 bases and J dropped 0 bases, with 16 bases sitting between them. CDR1 is ENHRY, CDR2 SYGVKD, per germline. CDR3 length: 18 amino acids.

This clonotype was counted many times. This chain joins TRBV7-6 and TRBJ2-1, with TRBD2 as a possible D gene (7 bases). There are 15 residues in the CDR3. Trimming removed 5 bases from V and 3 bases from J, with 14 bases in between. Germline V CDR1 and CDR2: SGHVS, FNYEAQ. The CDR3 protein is CASSPRGANYNEQFF. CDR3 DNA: TGTGCCAGCAGCCCTCGGGGGGCTAACTACAATGAGCAGTTCTTC. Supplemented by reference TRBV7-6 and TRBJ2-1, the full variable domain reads GAGVSQSPRYKVTKRGQDVALRCDPISGHVSLYWYRQALGQGPEFLTYFNYEAQQDKSGLPNDRFSAERPEGSISTLTIQRTEQRDSAMYRCASSPRGANYNEQFFGPGTRLTVL.

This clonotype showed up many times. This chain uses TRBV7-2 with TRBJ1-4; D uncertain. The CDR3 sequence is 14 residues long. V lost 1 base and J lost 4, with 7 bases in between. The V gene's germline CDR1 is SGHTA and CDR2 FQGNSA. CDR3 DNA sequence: TGTGCCAGCAGCTTAGTGGCTGTTAATGAAAAACTGTTTTTT. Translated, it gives CASSLVAVNEKLFF.

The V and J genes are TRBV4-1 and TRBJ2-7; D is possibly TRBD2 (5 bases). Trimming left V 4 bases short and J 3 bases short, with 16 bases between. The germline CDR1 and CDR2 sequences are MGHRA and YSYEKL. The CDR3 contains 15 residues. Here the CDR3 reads CASSPSRQIFYEQYF. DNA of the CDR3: TGCGCCAGCAGCCCTAGCCGCCAGATTTTCTACGAGCAGTACTTC.

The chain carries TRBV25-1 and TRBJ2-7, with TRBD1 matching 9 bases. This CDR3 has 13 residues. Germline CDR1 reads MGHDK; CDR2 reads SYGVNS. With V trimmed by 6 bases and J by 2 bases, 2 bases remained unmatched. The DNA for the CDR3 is TGTGCCAGCAGGGGACAGGGCCCCTACGAGCAGTACTTC. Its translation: CASRGQGPYEQYF.

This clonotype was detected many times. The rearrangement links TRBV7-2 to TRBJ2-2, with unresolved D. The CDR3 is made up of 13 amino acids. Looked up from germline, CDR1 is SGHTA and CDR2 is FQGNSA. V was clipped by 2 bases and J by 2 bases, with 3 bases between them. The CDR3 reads CASSLLNTGELFF. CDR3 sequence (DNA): TGTGCCAGCAGCTTACTTAACACCGGGGAGCTGTTTTTT.

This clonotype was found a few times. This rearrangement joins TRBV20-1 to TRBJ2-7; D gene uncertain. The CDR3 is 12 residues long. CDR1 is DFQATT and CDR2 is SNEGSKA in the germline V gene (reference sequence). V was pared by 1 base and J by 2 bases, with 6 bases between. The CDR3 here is CSARGAPYEQYF. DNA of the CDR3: TGCAGTGCTAGAGGGGCCCCCTACGAGCAGTACTTC.

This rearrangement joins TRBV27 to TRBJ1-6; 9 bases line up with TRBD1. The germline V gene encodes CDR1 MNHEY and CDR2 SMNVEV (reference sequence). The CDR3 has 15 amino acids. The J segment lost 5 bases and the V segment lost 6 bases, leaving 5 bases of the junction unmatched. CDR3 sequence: CASRPTGGNNSPLHF. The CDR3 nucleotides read TGTGCCAGCAGACCTACAGGGGGCAATAATTCACCCCTCCACTTT.

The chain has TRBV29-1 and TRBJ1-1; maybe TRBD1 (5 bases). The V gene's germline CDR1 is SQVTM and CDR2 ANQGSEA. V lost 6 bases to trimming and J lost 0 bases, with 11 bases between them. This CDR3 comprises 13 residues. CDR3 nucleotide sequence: TGCAGCGTGGGGGGGACGGTGAACACTGAAGCTTTCTTT. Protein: CSVGGTVNTEAFF.

The CDR3 DNA sequence: TGTGCCAGCAGTTTAGCGGAGTTGAACACTGAAGCTTTCTTT. This codes for CASSLAELNTEAFF. The chain joins TRBV12-3 or TRBV12-4 to TRBJ1-1; D not resolved. V lost 0 bases to trimming and J lost 0 bases, with 5 bases between them. This CDR3 is 14 amino acids long.

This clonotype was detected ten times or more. The CDR3 loop is CSVPLRTIDEQFF. The CDR3 nucleotides are TGCAGCGTCCCCCTAAGGACAATCGATGAGCAGTTCTTC. The chain is built from TRBV29-1 and TRBJ2-1; tentative D call: TRBD1 (5 bases). Germline loops: CDR1 SQVTM, CDR2 ANQGSEA. The V end was cut by 6 bases, the J end by 8 bases, with 17 bases between. The CDR3 covers 13 residues.